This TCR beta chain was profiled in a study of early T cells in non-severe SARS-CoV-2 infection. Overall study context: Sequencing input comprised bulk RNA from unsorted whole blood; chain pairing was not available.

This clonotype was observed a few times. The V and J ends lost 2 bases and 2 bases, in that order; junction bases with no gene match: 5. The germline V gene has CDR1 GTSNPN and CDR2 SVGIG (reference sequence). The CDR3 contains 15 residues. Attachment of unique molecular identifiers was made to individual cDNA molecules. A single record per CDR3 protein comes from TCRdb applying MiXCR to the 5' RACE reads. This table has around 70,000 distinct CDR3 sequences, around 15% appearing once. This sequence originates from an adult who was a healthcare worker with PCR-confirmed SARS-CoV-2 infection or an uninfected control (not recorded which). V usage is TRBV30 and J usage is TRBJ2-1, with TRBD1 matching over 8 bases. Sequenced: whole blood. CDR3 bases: TGTGCCTGGAGTCACGGGACAGGTGCCTACAATGAGCAGTTCTTC. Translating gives CAWSHGTGAYNEQFF. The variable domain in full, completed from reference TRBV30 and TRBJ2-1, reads SQTIHQWPATLVQPVGSPLSLECTVEGTSNPNLYWYRQAAGRGLQLLFYSVGIGQISSEVPQNLSASRPQDRQFILSSKKLLLSDSGFYLCAWSHGTGAYNEQFFGPGTRLTVL.